One sample yielded the 20 T cell receptor beta chains listed below, sequenced in a study of cytomegalovirus exposure and HLA in healthy donors. This PCR relied on a set of 60 Vbeta primers and 13 Jbeta primers. Sequencing was performed with immunoSEQ multiplex PCR; in TCRdb, only in-frame clones are kept and a portion is missing. The sample has about 160,000 clones, over 75% seen once. Sample: PBMCs. Source of these receptors: a woman aged 18-29 years in good health and CMV-seronegative.

The chain employs TRBV27 and TRBJ1-2, with D unclear. The germline V gene has CDR1 MNHEY and CDR2 SMNVEV (reference sequence). V dropped 6 bases and J dropped 2 bases, with 10 bases sitting between them. CDR3 size: 13 residues. Written as DNA, the CDR3 is TGTGCCAGCAGCTATAACGTGAACTATGGCTACACCTTC. This codes for CASSYNVNYGYTF.

The chain is built from TRBV5-1 and TRBJ2-1, with 11 bases fitting TRBD2. The CDR3 totals 17 residues. The V and J ends lost 4 bases and 4 bases, in that order; junction bases with no gene match: 10. CDR1 is SGHRS, CDR2 YFSETQ, per germline. CDR3 loop: CASSTRRLAGTYNEQFF. As DNA, the CDR3 is TGCGCCAGCAGCACCCGAAGACTAGCGGGGACGTACAATGAGCAGTTCTTC.

This sequence joins TRBV6-1 and TRBJ2-1; weak D call: TRBD1 (6 bases). This CDR3 has 15 residues. V dropped 3 bases and J dropped 8 bases, with 17 bases sitting between them. Germline assignment: CDR1 MNHNS and CDR2 SASEGT. The CDR3 DNA reads as TGTGCCAGCAGTGAGCCCCAGGGGAATTACGATGAGCAGTTCTTC. Residues: CASSEPQGNYDEQFF.

This sequence joins TRBV6-6 and TRBJ2-5; 11 positions agree with TRBD2. The CDR3 has 13 residues. After removal of 8 bases from V and 2 bases from J, the junction contained 1 base not matched to a gene. The V gene's germline CDR1 is MNHNY and CDR2 SVGAGI (reference sequence). In DNA, the CDR3 is TGTGCCAGCGGGACTAGCGGTCAAGAGACCCAGTACTTC. Encoded protein: CASGTSGQETQYF.

The chain couples TRBV12-2 to TRBJ2-7; the table assigns TRBD2, which was not confirmed against the DNA. TRBV12-2 is noted as a pseudogene. The CDR3 spans 15 residues. For the CDR3, the DNA is TGTGCAAGTCGACCCGGGACTAGCGCCTCCTACGAGCAGTACTTC. Protein: CASRPGTSASYEQYF.

This clone came up a few times. The chain is built from TRBV5-5 and TRBJ2-3; D gene unclear. V was cut by 2 bases and J by 2 bases, with 6 bases left in between. This CDR3 is 13 amino acids long. Germline V gene sequence: CDR1 SGHKS, CDR2 YYEKEE (reference sequence). CDR3 sequence reads: CASSLQFTDTQYF. The CDR3 coding sequence is TGTGCCAGCAGCTTACAGTTCACAGATACGCAGTATTTT.

The V gene is TRBV4-1, the J gene TRBJ1-2; 9 bases are shared with TRBD1. The J segment lost 6 bases and the V segment lost 3 bases, leaving 2 bases of the junction unmatched. The CDR3 is made up of 13 amino acids. CDR1 is MGHRA and CDR2 is YSYEKL in the germline V gene. The CDR3: CASSHRTGDGYTF. Here the CDR3 DNA reads TGCGCCAGCAGCCATAGGACAGGGGATGGCTACACCTTC.

This chain links TRBV9 with TRBJ1-1; 7 bases map to TRBD1. Germline CDR1 and CDR2: SGDLS and YYNGEE. V was clipped by 0 bases and J by 5 bases; unmatched bases: 4. This CDR3 is 14 amino acids long. CDR3 amino acids: CASSVVSGGTEAFF. The CDR3 coding sequence is TGTGCCAGCAGCGTAGTATCAGGGGGGACTGAAGCTTTCTTT.

The V gene is TRBV5-4, the J gene TRBJ2-7; 10 positions agree with TRBD2. Trimming removed 4 bases from V and 1 base from J; junction bases left unmatched: 5. The CDR3 has 15 residues. The germline CDR1 and CDR2 sequences are SGHNT and YYREEE (reference sequence). As DNA, the CDR3 is TGTGCCAGCAGCCATACTAGCGGGGCTTCCTACGAGCAGTACTTC. Protein sequence: CASSHTSGASYEQYF.

The chain couples TRBV6-5 to TRBJ1-2; no definite D call. Per the germline V gene, CDR1 is MNHEY and CDR2 is SVGAGI. V lost 0 bases, J lost 6 bases, and 11 bases lay in between. This CDR3 comprises 14 residues. In DNA form, the CDR3 reads TGTGCCAGCAGTTACTCCTCCAGTCTTGATGGCTACACCTTC. It translates to CASSYSSSLDGYTF.

CDR3 protein: CASSDRGETEAFF. CDR3 nucleotide sequence: TGTGCCAGCAGCGACAGGGGGGAAACTGAAGCTTTCTTT. V usage is TRBV7-9 and J usage is TRBJ1-1; 9 positions match TRBD1. Per the germline V gene, CDR1 is SEHNR and CDR2 is FQNEAQ (reference sequence). Germline trimming cut 5 bases from V and 5 bases from J; bases unmatched to any gene: 3. The CDR3 sequence is 13 residues long.

The CDR3 spells CASTTEGNTEAFF. CDR3 DNA sequence: TGTGCCAGCACCACCGAGGGGAACACTGAAGCTTTCTTT. The rearrangement links TRBV2 to TRBJ1-1; no clear D. The CDR3 is 13 residues long. The V end was cut by 7 bases, the J end by 1 base, with 10 bases between. The germline V gene encodes CDR1 SNHLY and CDR2 FYNNEI.

The CDR3 protein is CASSLAQREYEQYF. CDR3 DNA sequence: TGTGCCAGCAGCTTAGCGCAGCGGGAATACGAGCAGTACTTC. The chain combines TRBV7-9 with TRBJ2-7; TRBD2 agrees at 7 bases. The CDR3 consists of 14 residues. J lost 4 bases, V lost 0 bases, and 3 bases had no gene match. Per the germline V gene, CDR1 is SEHNR and CDR2 is FQNEAQ (reference sequence).

The V call is TRBV27, the J call TRBJ2-7, with TRBD2 matching over 14 bases. Germline V CDR1 and CDR2: MNHEY, SMNVEV (reference sequence). The CDR3 sequence is 14 residues long. Trimming cost V 4 bases and J 12 bases; bases outside gene matches: 8. CDR3 protein: CASSSSGTSGRGYF. The CDR3 DNA reads TGTGCCAGCAGTTCCTCCGGGACTAGCGGGAGAGGGTACTTC.

Note on this clone: A read error may account for a junction end that differs from germline. This chain joins TRBV7-7 and TRBJ2-1; possible D gene TRBD1, 6 bases. Germline V gives CDR1 SSHAT, CDR2 FNYEAQ (reference sequence). This CDR3 spans 20 amino acids. CDR3 DNA: TGTGCTAGCAGCTTAGCGTTGCACGTAGGGGGAACACCCCAGAACAATGAGCAGTTCTTC. Translation gives CASSLALHVGGTPQNNEQFF.

The chain is built from TRBV10-1 and TRBJ1-6; possible D gene TRBD1, 6 bases. The V and J ends lost 7 bases and 14 bases respectively, with 18 bases between them. Germline CDR1 reads WNHNN; CDR2 reads SYGVQD (reference sequence). The CDR3 sequence is 13 residues long. This CDR3 is CASTKPGQTSLHF. As DNA, the CDR3 is TGCGCCAGCACCAAACCCGGACAGACGTCCCTCCACTTT.

This clone was seen a handful of times. The chain employs TRBV5-1 and TRBJ2-1; 7 bases fit TRBD2. V gave up 4 bases and J gave up 10 bases; unmatched junction bases: 8. CDR1 SGHRS and CDR2 YFSETQ come from the germline V gene. The CDR3 has 13 residues. Here the CDR3 DNA reads TGCGCCAGCAGCGCTCGACTAGCTGGCGAGCAGTTCTTC. Encoded protein: CASSARLAGEQFF.

The chain uses TRBV15 and TRBJ2-3; tentatively, D is TRBD2 (6 bases). Germline CDR1 LNHNV, CDR2 YYDKDF (reference sequence). The CDR3 loop spans 15 amino acids. V was trimmed by 0 bases and J by 4 bases, leaving 11 bases between them. CDR3 region: CATSRDRAGPDTQYF. CDR3 DNA sequence: TGTGCCACCAGCAGAGATCGGGCGGGGCCAGATACGCAGTATTTT.

The CDR3: CASSMNRDQAFF. In DNA, the CDR3 is TGTGCCAGTAGTATGAACAGGGACCAAGCTTTCTTT. The J gene is TRBJ1-1, the V gene TRBV19; TRBD1 might be the D (6 bases). The CDR3 has 12 amino acids. Trimming left V 3 bases short and J 9 bases short, with 11 bases between. Germline CDR1 LNHDA, CDR2 SQIVND (reference sequence).

The chain uses TRBV7-9 and TRBJ2-7, with TRBD2 matching over 7 bases. The CDR3 is 14 residues long. Germline CDR1 is SEHNR and CDR2 is FQNEAQ (reference sequence). Trimming cost V 3 bases and J 0 bases; bases outside gene matches: 2. CDR3 coding DNA: TGTGCCAGCAGCTTTCGCGGGAGCTCCTACGAGCAGTACTTC. It is translated as CASSFRGSSYEQYF.